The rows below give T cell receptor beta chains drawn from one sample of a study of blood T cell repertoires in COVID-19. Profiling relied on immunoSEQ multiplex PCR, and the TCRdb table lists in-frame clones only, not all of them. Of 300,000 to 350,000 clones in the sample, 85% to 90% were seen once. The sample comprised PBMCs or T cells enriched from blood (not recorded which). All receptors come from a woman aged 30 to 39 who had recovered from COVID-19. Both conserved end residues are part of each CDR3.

cdr3_aa: CANSRTSGSSYQETQYF; v_call: TRBV3-1/TRBV3-2
cdr3_aa: CASSLVREGTETQYF; v_call: TRBV7-6
cdr3_aa: CASSEWALAYTGELFF; v_call: TRBV6-1
cdr3_aa: CASSNTGPPTEAFF; v_call: TRBV6-5
cdr3_aa: CASSQGRTASTNEKLFF; v_call: TRBV4-1
cdr3_aa: CASSRFGTGPYEQYF; v_call: TRBV5-4
cdr3_aa: CASSQQSFSGNTIYF; v_call: TRBV5-1
cdr3_aa: CASSQGLANCLTYEQYF; v_call: TRBV11-3
cdr3_aa: CASSSIYEQYF; v_call: TRBV7-9
cdr3_aa: CASKKWGNTEAFF; v_call: TRBV28